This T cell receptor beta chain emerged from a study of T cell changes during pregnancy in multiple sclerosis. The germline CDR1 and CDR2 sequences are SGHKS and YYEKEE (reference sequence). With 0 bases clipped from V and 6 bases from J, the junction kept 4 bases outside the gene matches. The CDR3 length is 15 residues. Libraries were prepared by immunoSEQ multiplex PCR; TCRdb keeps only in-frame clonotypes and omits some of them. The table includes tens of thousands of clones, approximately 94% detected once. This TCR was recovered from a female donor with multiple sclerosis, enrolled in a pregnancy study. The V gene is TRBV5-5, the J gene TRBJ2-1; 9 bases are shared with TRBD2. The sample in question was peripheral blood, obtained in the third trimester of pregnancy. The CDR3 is CASSLVWRGGNEQFF. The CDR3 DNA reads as TGTGCCAGCAGCTTGGTTTGGCGGGGGGGCAATGAGCAGTTCTTC.